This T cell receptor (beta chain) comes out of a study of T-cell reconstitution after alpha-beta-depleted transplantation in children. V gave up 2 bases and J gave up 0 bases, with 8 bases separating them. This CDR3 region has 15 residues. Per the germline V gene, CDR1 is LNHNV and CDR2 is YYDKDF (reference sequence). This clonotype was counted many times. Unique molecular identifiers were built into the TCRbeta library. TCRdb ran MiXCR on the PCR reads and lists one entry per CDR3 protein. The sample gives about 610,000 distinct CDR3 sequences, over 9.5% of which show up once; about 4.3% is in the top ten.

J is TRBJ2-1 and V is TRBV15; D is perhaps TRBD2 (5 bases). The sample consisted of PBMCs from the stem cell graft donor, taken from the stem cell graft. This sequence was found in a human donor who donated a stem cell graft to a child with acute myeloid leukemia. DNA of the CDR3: TGTGCCACCAGCAGATTGAGGGCCTCCTACAATGAGCAGTTCTTC. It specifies CATSRLRASYNEQFF.